The subject of this entry is one T cell receptor beta chain. Its matching antigen is unknown. The entry originates in a study of cytomegalovirus exposure and HLA in healthy donors. About the research overall: Previous work identified 90 million to 130 million unique TCR beta sequences from about 179 million T cells. Overall study results and limits: A few V segments could not be told apart, such as TRBV6-2 and TRBV6-3, and were left out.

Germline V gene data show CDR1 as SGHRS and CDR2 as YFSETQ. This CDR3 is built from 14 residues. Deletions cut 2 bases from V and 0 bases from J, with 8 bases between. The study ran its PCR with 60 Vbeta and 13 Jbeta primers. Only in-frame clones appear in the TCRdb table, and some are missing; sequencing was by immunoSEQ multiplex PCR. Its table records about 34,000 clones. The source is a human donor in good health. The sample taken for sequencing was PBMCs. V gene TRBV5-1 combines with J gene TRBJ1-1; tentatively, D is TRBD1 (5 bases). This CDR3 is CASSLDSMNTEAFF. DNA of the CDR3: TGCGCCAGCAGCTTAGACAGCATGAACACTGAAGCTTTCTTT.